This entry lists 32 T cell receptor beta chains sequenced from one sample in a study of T cell responses to AZD1222 COVID-19 vaccine. Profiled with immunoSEQ multiplex PCR; TCRdb holds only in-frame clones, not every one. In the table there are under 200,000 clones, about 95% of which are singletons. Specimen: peripheral blood, collected on day 0 of AZD1222 vaccination. All receptors come from an adult in good health.

The chain carries TRBV7-9 and TRBJ1-4; TRBD1 aligns across 9 bases. The CDR3 spans 14 residues. The V gene end was trimmed by 5 bases and the J gene end by 7 bases; junction bases not matched to a gene: 5. Germline loops: CDR1 SEHNR, CDR2 FQNEAQ (reference sequence). The CDR3 DNA follows: TGTGCCAGCAGCCCGAGGACAGGGGCTGAAAAACTGTTTTTT. Amino acids: CASSPRTGAEKLFF. The full variable domain, its missing parts supplied by reference TRBV7-9 and TRBJ1-4, is DTGVSQNPRHKITKRGQNVTFRCDPISEHNRLYWYRQTLGQGPEFLTYFQNEAQLEKSRLLSDRFSAERPKGSFSTLEIQRTEQGDSAMYLCASSPRTGAEKLFFGSGTQLSVL.

The gene calls are TRBV29-1 and TRBJ2-7, with D perhaps TRBD1 or TRBD2 (5 bases each). The V gene lost 6 bases and the J gene lost 2 bases, with 17 bases spanning the gap. Germline-derived CDR1 and CDR2 are SQVTM and ANQGSEA. The CDR3 covers 14 residues. CDR3 loop: CSVNGATPPYEQYF. The CDR3 coding sequence is TGCAGCGTGAACGGGGCGACCCCTCCCTACGAGCAGTACTTC.

The chain recombines TRBV5-1 with TRBJ2-7; D gene unclear. Trimming took off 2 bases at V and 0 bases at J, with 12 bases between the two ends. This CDR3 contains 15 residues. Germline CDR1 is SGHRS and CDR2 is YFSETQ. The CDR3 reads CASSFSGQLSYEQYF. CDR3 nucleotides: TGCGCCAGCAGCTTCTCGGGTCAACTCTCCTACGAGCAGTACTTC.

The chain uses TRBV9 and TRBJ1-1; D not certain. Looked up from germline, CDR1 is SGDLS and CDR2 is YYNGEE. CDR3 length: 14 amino acids. With 2 bases removed from V and 4 bases from J, the gap between germline ends came to 12 bases. CDR3 in amino acids: CASSVKAWGTEAFF. The CDR3 DNA reads TGTGCCAGCAGCGTCAAGGCGTGGGGCACTGAAGCTTTCTTT.

V is TRBV5-5 and J is TRBJ1-1, with 8 positions matching TRBD1. The trim removed 4 bases at V and 0 bases at J, leaving 5 bases unmatched. The CDR3 is made up of 15 amino acids. Germline V gene lookup returns CDR1 SGHKS and CDR2 YYEKEE (reference sequence). In nucleotides, the CDR3 is TGTGCCAGCAGCATATGGACAGGGCTGAACACTGAAGCTTTCTTT. Protein: CASSIWTGLNTEAFF. Full variable domain (outside the CDR3, taken from reference TRBV5-5 and TRBJ1-1): DAGVTQSPTHLIKTRGQQVTLRCSPISGHKSVSWYQQVLGQGPQFIFQYYEKEERGRGNFPDRFSARQFPNYSSELNVNALLLGDSALYLCASSIWTGLNTEAFFGQGTRLTVV.

The chain is built from TRBV5-1 and TRBJ1-2; a possible D gene is TRBD1 (6 bases). V dropped 4 bases and J dropped 6 bases, with 28 bases sitting between them. The CDR3 is 18 residues long. In germline, CDR1 is SGHRS, CDR2 YFSETQ. This CDR3 is CASSDNIYREPTADGYTF. CDR3 sequence (DNA): TGCGCCAGCAGCGATAACATCTACAGGGAACCAACTGCGGATGGCTACACCTTC.

This rearrangement joins TRBV28 to TRBJ2-1, with 12 bases lining up with TRBD2. The V and J ends lost 5 bases and 10 bases, in that order; junction bases with no gene match: 9. The CDR3 is made up of 15 amino acids. Germline V CDR1 and CDR2: MDHEN, SYDVKM. CDR3 nucleotide sequence: TGTGCCAGCAGTGCTCGACTAGCGGGAGTCGGCGAGCAGTTCTTC. Amino acid sequence: CASSARLAGVGEQFF.

The chain employs TRBV27 and TRBJ1-1; no clear D gene. CDR3 length equals 13 residues. Germline assignment: CDR1 MNHEY and CDR2 SMNVEV (reference sequence). V lost 1 base and J lost 0, with 3 bases in between. CDR3 DNA sequence: TGTGCCAGCAGTTTATTATTGAACACTGAAGCTTTCTTT. This sequence encodes CASSLLLNTEAFF.

Only one count was recorded for this clone. V gene TRBV6-2 or TRBV6-3 combines with J gene TRBJ1-1, with a tentative D call TRBD1 (5 bases). The CDR3 is 16 amino acids. Trimming stripped 6 bases from V and 4 bases from J, with 21 bases between. The germline gives CDR1 MNHEY, CDR2 SVGEGT. The CDR3, as DNA: TGTGCCAGCAGCCCTCCGGGTCTTCGGGGCTTCACTGAAGCTTTCTTT. As protein: CASSPPGLRGFTEAFF.

This clone appeared a single time. The chain recombines TRBV3-1 (or the pseudogene TRBV3-2) with TRBJ1-2; possibly TRBD1 for D (5 bases). This CDR3 contains 13 residues. CDR1 and CDR2 (germline): LGHDT, YNNKEL (reference sequence). V lost 2 bases to trimming and J lost 7 bases, with 11 bases between them. The CDR3 bases are TGTGCCAGCAGCCAAAGACAGACGCGTGGCTACACCTTC. This codes for CASSQRQTRGYTF.

The gene calls are TRBV27 and TRBJ1-2; a possible D gene is TRBD1 (5 bases). The CDR3 is 13 amino acids. The V end was cut by 8 bases, the J end by 2 bases, with 12 bases between. Germline V gene sequence: CDR1 MNHEY, CDR2 SMNVEV (reference sequence). DNA for the CDR3: TGTGCCAGCCGGGTGGGGCGAAACTATGGCTACACCTTC. Translating gives CASRVGRNYGYTF.

The chain is built from TRBV19 and TRBJ2-7; D is unclear. Trimming took off 3 bases at V and 2 bases at J, with 11 bases between the two ends. The CDR3 loop spans 14 amino acids. Germline V gene lookup returns CDR1 LNHDA and CDR2 SQIVND (reference sequence). The CDR3 region is CASSIKGSAYEQYF. For the CDR3, the DNA is TGTGCCAGTAGTATTAAGGGTTCCGCCTACGAGCAGTACTTC.

The chain has TRBV20-1 and TRBJ1-3; D uncertain. V lost 3 bases and J 0 bases, leaving 6 bases between the germline ends. The V gene's germline CDR1 is DFQATT and CDR2 SNEGSKA (reference sequence). The CDR3 runs 13 residues. CDR3 in amino acids: CSASGGSGNTIYF. The CDR3 DNA is TGCAGTGCTAGTGGAGGCTCTGGAAACACCATATATTTT.

The chain combines TRBV27 with TRBJ1-3; no clear D gene. Trimming cost V 4 bases and J 7 bases, with 11 bases left between them. The CDR3 is 13 amino acids. Germline V gives CDR1 MNHEY, CDR2 SMNVEV (reference sequence). The chain's CDR3 is CASSSLVYNTIYF. The CDR3 DNA reads as TGTGCCAGCAGTTCTCTGGTGTACAACACCATATATTTT.

V is TRBV27 and J is TRBJ1-4, with TRBD1 identical over 7 bases. The CDR3 spans 14 residues. V lost 6 bases to trimming and J lost 5 bases; unmatched junction nucleotides: 6. Looked up from germline, CDR1 is MNHEY and CDR2 is SMNVEV (reference sequence). The CDR3 DNA is TGTGCCAGCAGACCGACAGGGCCGAATGAAAAACTGTTTTTT. This gives the protein CASRPTGPNEKLFF.

The chain combines TRBV6-1 with TRBJ1-5; D gene ambiguous. The length of the CDR3 is 14 residues. V gave up 3 bases and J gave up 2 bases, with 8 bases separating them. The V gene's germline CDR1 is MNHNS and CDR2 SASEGT. The CDR3 region has the DNA TGTGCCAGCAGTGATTATTTTGGCAATCAGCCCCAGCATTTT. This translates into CASSDYFGNQPQHF.

The gene calls are TRBV7-2 and TRBJ2-7, with D perhaps matching TRBD1 (6 bases). Trimming cost V 4 bases and J 2 bases, with 12 bases left between them. Looked up from germline, CDR1 is SGHTA and CDR2 is FQGNSA. The CDR3 spans 14 residues. The DNA for the CDR3 is TGTGCCAGCAGCTCCCCAACAGGGCCCTACGAGCAGTACTTC. Residues: CASSSPTGPYEQYF.

This chain links TRBV7-6 with TRBJ1-4; a weak D match, TRBD1 (5 bases). CDR3 size: 14 residues. From germline, CDR1 is SGHVS and CDR2 FNYEAQ. V shed 5 bases and J shed 12 bases, with 19 bases lying between them. The CDR3 sequence: CASSPRRAQAELFF. The CDR3, as DNA: TGTGCCAGCAGCCCACGAAGGGCACAGGCGGAACTGTTTTTT.

This chain links TRBV27 with TRBJ1-2; D uncertain. Trimming removed 2 bases from V and 4 bases from J, with 5 bases in between. There are 12 residues in the CDR3. Germline V gene lookup returns CDR1 MNHEY and CDR2 SMNVEV (reference sequence). DNA of the CDR3: TGTGCCAGCAGTTTAAGCGGCTATGGCTACACCTTC. The encoded protein is CASSLSGYGYTF.

The chain uses TRBV12-3 or TRBV12-4 and TRBJ2-1; TRBD1 aligns across 7 bases. There are 13 residues in the CDR3. J lost 4 bases, V lost 10 bases, and 7 bases had no gene match. The CDR3 loop reads CAIPTGVYNEQFF. Written as DNA, the CDR3 is TGTGCCATCCCAACAGGGGTGTACAATGAGCAGTTCTTC.

This clone was picked up one time. The chain recombines TRBV4-1 with TRBJ1-1, with D perhaps TRBD1 (6 bases). The germline CDR1 and CDR2 sequences are MGHRA and YSYEKL. V was clipped by 6 bases and J by 4 bases, with 12 bases between them. The CDR3 is 13 residues long. The CDR3 DNA is TGCGCCAGCAGGGACAGTTGGGCCACTGAAGCTTTCTTT. Its protein is CASRDSWATEAFF.

The sample holds one count of this clone. The genes are TRBV6-4 and TRBJ2-1, with 12 bases fitting TRBD1. CDR3 length: 15 residues. Germline CDR1 MRHNA, CDR2 SNTAGT. V lost 2 bases and J lost 9; bases outside the gene matches: 5. CDR3: CASSDDGTGGSEQFF. CDR3 in DNA: TGTGCCAGCAGTGACGATGGGACAGGGGGCAGTGAGCAGTTCTTC.

A single count supports this clone. V is TRBV2 and J is TRBJ1-4; D remains ambiguous. Germline CDR1 reads SNHLY; CDR2 reads FYNNEI. CDR3 length: 13 amino acids. V was clipped by 6 bases and J by 8 bases, with 13 bases between them. Here the CDR3 reads CASRMIIGEKLFF. CDR3 nucleotide sequence: TGTGCCAGCAGAATGATTATAGGGGAAAAACTGTTTTTT.

V gene TRBV21-1 combines with J gene TRBJ1-5. TRBV21-1 is shown as a pseudogene. CDR3 length equals 14 residues. CDR3 sequence (DNA): TGTGCCAGCACCAAGGAAGATAGCAATCAGCCCCAGCATTTT. Translating it yields CASTKEDSNQPQHF.

The V call is TRBV27, the J call TRBJ1-5; no definite D call. The CDR3 consists of 13 residues. Trimming cost V 3 bases and J 3 bases, with 6 bases left between them. Germline CDR1 is MNHEY and CDR2 is SMNVEV (reference sequence). The CDR3 is CASSFGTNQPQHF. Here the CDR3 DNA reads TGTGCCAGCAGTTTTGGCACCAATCAGCCCCAGCATTTT.

The V gene is TRBV14, the J gene TRBJ2-5; 7 nucleotides match TRBD1. Germline CDR1 SGHDN, CDR2 FVKESK. V lost 4 bases and J lost 5; bases outside the gene matches: 7. The CDR3 has 14 amino acids. This CDR3 is CASSPRQGYETQYF. The CDR3 nucleotides are TGTGCCAGCAGCCCTAGACAGGGCTACGAGACCCAGTACTTC.

This chain connects TRBV19 to TRBJ1-5; D is undetermined. The length of the CDR3 is 14 residues. The germline gives CDR1 LNHDA, CDR2 SQIVND (reference sequence). V was cut by 3 bases and J by 3 bases, with 9 bases left in between. DNA of the CDR3: TGTGCCAGTAGTATTAGGGCAATCAATCAGCCCCAGCATTTT. The encoded protein is CASSIRAINQPQHF.

V usage is TRBV10-3 and J usage is TRBJ1-4; 7 bases match TRBD1. Looked up from germline, CDR1 is ENHRY and CDR2 is SYGVKD. With V trimmed by 0 bases and J by 3 bases, 4 bases remained unmatched. The CDR3 has 16 residues. The CDR3 nucleotides read TGTGCCATCAGTGAGTCGAAGGGGGCCCCTAATGAAAAACTGTTTTTT. Protein sequence: CAISESKGAPNEKLFF.

The chain combines TRBV14 with TRBJ2-7; D not certain. Germline V CDR1 and CDR2: SGHDN, FVKESK. The CDR3 contains 14 residues. V gave up 4 bases and J gave up 2 bases, with 12 bases separating them. CDR3 DNA: TGTGCCAGCAGCCTAGTCAGCTCGACCTACGAGCAGTACTTC. Its protein is CASSLVSSTYEQYF.

This chain joins TRBV11-2 and TRBJ2-7; D might be TRBD2 (5 bases). The CDR3 is 14 amino acids. From germline, CDR1 is SGHAT and CDR2 FQNNGV. V shed 3 bases and J shed 2 bases, with 11 bases lying between them. CDR3 loop: CASSFSGITYEQYF. The CDR3, as DNA: TGTGCCAGCAGCTTCTCCGGGATTACCTACGAGCAGTACTTC.

The gene calls are TRBV5-1 and TRBJ2-2, with D perhaps TRBD1 (6 bases). This CDR3 is 14 amino acids long. Germline CDR1 SGHRS, CDR2 YFSETQ. V gave up 5 bases and J gave up 3 bases, with 11 bases separating them. CDR3: CASSGTRDTGELFF. The CDR3 bases are TGCGCCAGCAGTGGGACAAGGGACACCGGGGAGCTGTTTTTT.

The chain has TRBV15 and TRBJ1-5; D is unclear. This CDR3 region has 16 residues. Between the trimmed V and J ends, which lost 0 bases and 5 bases, there was a span of 14 bases. Germline V gives CDR1 LNHNV, CDR2 YYDKDF (reference sequence). CDR3 residues: CATSRDTGQSDQPQHF. The CDR3 nucleotides are TGTGCCACCAGCAGAGATACCGGGCAGAGCGATCAGCCCCAGCATTTT.